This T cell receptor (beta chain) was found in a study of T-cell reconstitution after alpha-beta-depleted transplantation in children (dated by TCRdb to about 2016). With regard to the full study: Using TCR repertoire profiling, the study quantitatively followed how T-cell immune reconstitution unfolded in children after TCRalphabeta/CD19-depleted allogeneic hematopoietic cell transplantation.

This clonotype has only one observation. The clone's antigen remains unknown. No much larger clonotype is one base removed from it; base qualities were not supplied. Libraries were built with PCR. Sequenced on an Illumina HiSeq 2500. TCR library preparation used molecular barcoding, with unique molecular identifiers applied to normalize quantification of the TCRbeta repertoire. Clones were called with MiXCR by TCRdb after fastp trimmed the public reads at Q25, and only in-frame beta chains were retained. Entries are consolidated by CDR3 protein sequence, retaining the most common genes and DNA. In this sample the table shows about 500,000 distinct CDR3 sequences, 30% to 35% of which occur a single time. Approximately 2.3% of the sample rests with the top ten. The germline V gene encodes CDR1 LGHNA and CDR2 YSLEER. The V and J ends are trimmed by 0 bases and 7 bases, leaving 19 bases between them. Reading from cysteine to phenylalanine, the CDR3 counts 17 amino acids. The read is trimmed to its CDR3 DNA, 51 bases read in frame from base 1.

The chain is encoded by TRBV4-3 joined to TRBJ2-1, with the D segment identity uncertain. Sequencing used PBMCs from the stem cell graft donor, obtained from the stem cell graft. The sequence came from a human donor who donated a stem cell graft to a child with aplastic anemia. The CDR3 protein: CASSQDLWALSTNEQFF. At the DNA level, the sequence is TGCGCCAGCAGCCAAGATCTTTGGGCGCTTTCCACGAATGAGCAGTTCTTC.